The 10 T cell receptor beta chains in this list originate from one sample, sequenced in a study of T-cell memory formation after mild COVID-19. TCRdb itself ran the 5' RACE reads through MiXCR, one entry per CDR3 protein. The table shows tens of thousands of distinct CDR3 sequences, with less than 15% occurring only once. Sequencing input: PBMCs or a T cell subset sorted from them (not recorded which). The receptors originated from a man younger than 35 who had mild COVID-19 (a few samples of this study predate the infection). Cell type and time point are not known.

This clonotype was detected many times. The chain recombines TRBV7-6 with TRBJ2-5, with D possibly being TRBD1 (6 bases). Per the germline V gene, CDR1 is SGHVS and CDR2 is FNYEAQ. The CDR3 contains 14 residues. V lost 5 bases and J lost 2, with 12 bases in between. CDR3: CASSPTGLQETQYF. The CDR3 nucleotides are TGTGCCAGCAGCCCCACAGGGTTACAAGAGACCCAGTACTTC.

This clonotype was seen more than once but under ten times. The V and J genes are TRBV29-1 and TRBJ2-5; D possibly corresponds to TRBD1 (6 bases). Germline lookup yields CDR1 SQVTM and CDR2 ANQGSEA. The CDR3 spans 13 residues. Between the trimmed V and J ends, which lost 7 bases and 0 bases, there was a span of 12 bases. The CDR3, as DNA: TGCAGCGCTCCGGGACACAACCAAGAGACCCAGTACTTC. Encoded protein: CSAPGHNQETQYF.

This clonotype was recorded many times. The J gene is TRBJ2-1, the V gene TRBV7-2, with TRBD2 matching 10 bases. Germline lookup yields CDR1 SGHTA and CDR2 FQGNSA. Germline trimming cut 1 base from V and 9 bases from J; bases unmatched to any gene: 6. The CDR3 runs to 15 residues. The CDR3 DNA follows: TGTGCCAGCAGCTTAGGGACTAGCGGACGTATTGAGCAGTTCTTC. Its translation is CASSLGTSGRIEQFF.

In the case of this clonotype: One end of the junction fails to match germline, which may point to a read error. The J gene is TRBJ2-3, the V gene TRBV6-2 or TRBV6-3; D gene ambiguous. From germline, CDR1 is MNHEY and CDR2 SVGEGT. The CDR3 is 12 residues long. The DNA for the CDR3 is TGTGCCAGCAGTTACCCGGAAACCTCGGTAGATTTT. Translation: CASSYPETSVDF.

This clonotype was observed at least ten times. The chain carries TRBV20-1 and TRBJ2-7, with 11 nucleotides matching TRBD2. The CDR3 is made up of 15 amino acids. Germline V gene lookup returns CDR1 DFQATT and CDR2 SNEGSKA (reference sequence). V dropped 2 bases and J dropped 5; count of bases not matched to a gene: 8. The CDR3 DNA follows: TGCAGTGCTAGACCTTCTAGCGGGGGGAGTCACGAGCAGTACGTC. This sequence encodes CSARPSSGGSHEQYV.

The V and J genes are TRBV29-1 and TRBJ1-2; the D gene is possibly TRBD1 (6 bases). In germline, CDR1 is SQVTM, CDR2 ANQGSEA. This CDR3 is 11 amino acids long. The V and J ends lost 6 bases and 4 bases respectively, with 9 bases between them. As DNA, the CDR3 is TGCAGCGTATGGGGGGCCTATGGCTACACCTTC. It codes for CSVWGAYGYTF.

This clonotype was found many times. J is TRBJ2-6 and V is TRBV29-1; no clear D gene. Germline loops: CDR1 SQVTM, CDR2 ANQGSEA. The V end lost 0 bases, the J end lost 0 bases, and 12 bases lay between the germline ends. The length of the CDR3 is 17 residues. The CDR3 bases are TGCAGCGTTGAAGAGCGGCCGGAAAGCTCTGGGGCCAACGTCCTGACTTTC. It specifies CSVEERPESSGANVLTF.

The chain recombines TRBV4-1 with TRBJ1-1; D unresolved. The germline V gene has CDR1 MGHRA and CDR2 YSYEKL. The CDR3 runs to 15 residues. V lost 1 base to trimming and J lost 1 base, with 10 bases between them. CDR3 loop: CASSQVPETNTEAFF. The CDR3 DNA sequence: TGCGCCAGCAGCCAAGTTCCGGAGACGAACACTGAAGCTTTCTTT.

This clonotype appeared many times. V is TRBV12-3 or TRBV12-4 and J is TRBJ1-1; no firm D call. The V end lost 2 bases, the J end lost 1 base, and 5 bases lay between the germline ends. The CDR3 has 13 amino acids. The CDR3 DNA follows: TGTGCCAGCAGTTTAACGGAGAACACTGAAGCTTTCTTT. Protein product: CASSLTENTEAFF.

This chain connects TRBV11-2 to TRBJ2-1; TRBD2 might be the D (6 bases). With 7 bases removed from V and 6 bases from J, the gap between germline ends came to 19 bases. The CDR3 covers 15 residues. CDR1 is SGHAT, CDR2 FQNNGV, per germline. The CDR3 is CASNRDPLGGNEQFF. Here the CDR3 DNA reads TGTGCCAGCAACCGCGACCCCCTGGGGGGCAATGAGCAGTTCTTC.